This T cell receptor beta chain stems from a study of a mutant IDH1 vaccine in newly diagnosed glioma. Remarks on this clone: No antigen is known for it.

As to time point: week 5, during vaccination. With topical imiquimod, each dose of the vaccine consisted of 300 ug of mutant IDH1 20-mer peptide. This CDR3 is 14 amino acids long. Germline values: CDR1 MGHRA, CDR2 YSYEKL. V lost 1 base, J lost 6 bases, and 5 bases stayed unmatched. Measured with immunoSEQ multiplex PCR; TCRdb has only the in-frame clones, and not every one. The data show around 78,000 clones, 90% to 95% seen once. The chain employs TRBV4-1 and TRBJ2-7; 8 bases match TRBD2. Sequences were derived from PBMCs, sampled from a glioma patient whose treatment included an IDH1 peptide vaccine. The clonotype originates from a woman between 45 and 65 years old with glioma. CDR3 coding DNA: TGCGCCAGCAGCCAAGGAGCGGGAGCTCTCGAGCAGTACTTC. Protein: CASSQGAGALEQYF.